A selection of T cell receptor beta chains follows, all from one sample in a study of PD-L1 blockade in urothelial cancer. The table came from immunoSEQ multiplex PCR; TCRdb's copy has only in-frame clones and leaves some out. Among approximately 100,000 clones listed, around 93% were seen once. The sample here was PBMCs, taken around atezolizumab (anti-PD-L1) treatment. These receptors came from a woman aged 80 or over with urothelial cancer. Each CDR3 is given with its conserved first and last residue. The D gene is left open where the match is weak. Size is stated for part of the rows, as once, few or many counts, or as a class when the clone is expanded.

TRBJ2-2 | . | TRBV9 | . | TGTGCCAGCAGCCCTTCGAGGCGGCACACCGGGGAGCTGTTTTTT | CASSPSRRHTGELFF
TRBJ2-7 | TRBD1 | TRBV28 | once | TGTGCCAGCAGACCTCGACAGGGGACCTACGAGCAGTACTTC | CASRPRQGTYEQYF
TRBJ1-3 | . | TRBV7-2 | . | TGTGCCAGCAGCGAACAGCTTTCTGGAAACACCATATATTTT | CASSEQLSGNTIYF
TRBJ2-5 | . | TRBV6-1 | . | TGTGCCAGCAGGAAGCAGGGCCAAGAGACCCAGTACTTC | CASRKQGQETQYF
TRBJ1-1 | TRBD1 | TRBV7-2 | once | TGTGCCAGCAGCCCCCGGAGGGCAGGGGGCGGGAGAAGACGAACTGAAGCTTTCTTT | CASSPRRAGGGRRRTEAFF
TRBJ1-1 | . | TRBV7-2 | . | TGTGCCAGCAGCTTAGACGAGGGAAACACTGAAGCTTTCTTT | CASSLDEGNTEAFF
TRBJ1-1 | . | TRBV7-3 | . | TGTGCCAGCAGCGGCCAGACAGGAACTGAAGCTTTCTTT | CASSGQTGTEAFF
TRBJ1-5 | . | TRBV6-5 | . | TGTGCCAGCAGCCGTCTTAGTAGCAATCAGCCCCAGCATTTT | CASSRLSSNQPQHF
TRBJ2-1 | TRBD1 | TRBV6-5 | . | TGTGCCAGCAGCCCAGGACAGGGGACGTACAATGAGCAGTTCTTC | CASSPGQGTYNEQFF
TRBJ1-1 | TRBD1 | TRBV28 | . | TGTGCCAGCAGTTCGCCGACAGGGGGGAATACTGAAGCTTTCTTT | CASSSPTGGNTEAFF
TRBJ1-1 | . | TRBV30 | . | TGTGCCTGGAGTAAGGTCCAGGGTTTCATGAACACTGAAGCTTTCTTT | CAWSKVQGFMNTEAFF
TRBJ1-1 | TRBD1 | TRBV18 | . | TGTGCCAGCTCACGGGACAGCTACACTGAAGCTTTCTTT | CASSRDSYTEAFF
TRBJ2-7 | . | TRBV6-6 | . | TGTGCCAGCAGTTATGGAGGGGTCCGGTACGAGCAGTACTTC | CASSYGGVRYEQYF
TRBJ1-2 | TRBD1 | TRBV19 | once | TGTGCCAGTAGCGAGGACAGGCCGAACTATGGCTACACCTTC | CASSEDRPNYGYTF
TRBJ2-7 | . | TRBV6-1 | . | TGTGCCAGCAGTATTTCCTCGGGGGGCCCGTACGAGCAGTACTTC | CASSISSGGPYEQYF
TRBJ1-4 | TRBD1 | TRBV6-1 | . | TGTGCCAGCAGCGCTGGGACAGGACTAGGAAAACTGTTTTTT | CASSAGTGLGKLFF
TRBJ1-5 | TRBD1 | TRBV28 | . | TGTGCCAGCAGTTTTGGGACAGGTTATCAGCCCCAGCATTTT | CASSFGTGYQPQHF
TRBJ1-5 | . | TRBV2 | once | TGTGCCAGCAGTGAAGGGAGGCAAAGGGTTCTGCCCCAGCATTTT | CASSEGRQRVLPQHF
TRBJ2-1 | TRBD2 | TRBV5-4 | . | TGTGCCAGCTCTGCCGGGACTAGCGGGAGGGGTGGTGAGCAGTTCTTC | CASSAGTSGRGGEQFF
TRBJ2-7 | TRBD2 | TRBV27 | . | TGTGCCAGCAGTTTCCTGCCTAGCGGGAGCTACGAGCAGTACTTC | CASSFLPSGSYEQYF
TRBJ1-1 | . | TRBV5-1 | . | TGCGCCAGCACTGCTTGGATTGGGGCCTTGGACACTGAAGCTTTCTTT | CASTAWIGALDTEAFF
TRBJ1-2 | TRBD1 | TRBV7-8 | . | TGTGCCAGCAGCTTAGTCGAGGGGACAGGGGCCGGGGCCTTC | CASSLVEGTGAGAF
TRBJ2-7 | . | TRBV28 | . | TGTGCCAGCACCCTTAAAAGGGGAAGCTACGAGCAGTACTTC | CASTLKRGSYEQYF
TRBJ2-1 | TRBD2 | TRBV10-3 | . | TGTGCCATCAGTGGACTAGCGGGAGGGGGGGAGGAGCAGTTCTTC | CAISGLAGGGEEQFF
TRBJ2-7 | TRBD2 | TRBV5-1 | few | TGCGCCAGCAGCTTGGAAGGACTAGCCCTCGAGCAGTACTTC | CASSLEGLALEQYF
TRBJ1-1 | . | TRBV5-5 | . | TGTGCCAGCAGCAAAGACGTCAGGGTGGGCACTGAAGCTTTCTTT | CASSKDVRVGTEAFF
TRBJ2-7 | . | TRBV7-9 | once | TGTGCCAGCAGTTCTACAGGGCAAGGCTCCTACGAGCAGTACTTC | CASSSTGQGSYEQYF
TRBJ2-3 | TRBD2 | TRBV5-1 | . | TGCGCCAGCAGCTCCCAGACTAGCGGTAGCACAGATACGCAGTATTTT | CASSSQTSGSTDTQYF